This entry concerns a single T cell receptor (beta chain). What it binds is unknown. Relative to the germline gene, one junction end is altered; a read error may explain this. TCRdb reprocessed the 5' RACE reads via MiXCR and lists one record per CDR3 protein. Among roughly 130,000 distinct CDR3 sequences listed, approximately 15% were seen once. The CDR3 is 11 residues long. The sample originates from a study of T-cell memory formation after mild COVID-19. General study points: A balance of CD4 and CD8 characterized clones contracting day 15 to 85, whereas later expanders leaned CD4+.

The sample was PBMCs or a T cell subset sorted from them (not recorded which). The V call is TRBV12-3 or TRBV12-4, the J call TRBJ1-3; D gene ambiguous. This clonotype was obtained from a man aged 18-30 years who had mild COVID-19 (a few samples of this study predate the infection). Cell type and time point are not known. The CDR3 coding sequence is TGTGCCACTACCCATGGATACACCATATATTTT. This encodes CATTHGYTIYF.